Below, 2 T cell receptor beta chains from the same sample are listed, as sequenced in a study of a mutant IDH1 vaccine in newly diagnosed glioma. Time point: baseline, week 1 (first vaccination visit). Treatment here: pre-vaccination baseline after standard-of-care therapy. Assay: immunoSEQ multiplex PCR; the TCRdb copy retains only in-frame clones and omits some. Seen here are some 95,000 clones, about 80% observed once, and the top ten hold around 7%. This specimen was PBMCs, taken from a glioma patient treated with radiotherapy, temozolomide or both. The receptor set was obtained from a man aged 40-49 years with glioma.

CDR3 coding DNA: TGTGCCAGCAGCAAGACAGGGGTTATCTACACCGGGGAGCTGTTTTTT. Its protein is CASSKTGVIYTGELFF. The chain joins TRBV11-1 to TRBJ2-2; TRBD1 matches at 8 bases. V dropped 5 bases and J dropped 3; count of bases not matched to a gene: 8. Germline CDR1 SGHAT, CDR2 FQDESV (reference sequence). The length of the CDR3 is 16 residues.

V gene TRBV7-8 combines with J gene TRBJ1-6; TRBD1 matches 7 bases. Germline V gene lookup returns CDR1 SGHVS and CDR2 FQNEAQ. The CDR3 totals 14 residues. V lost 5 bases and J lost 7; bases outside the gene matches: 5. The CDR3 coding sequence is TGTGCCAGCAGCACCGGGACAGAGAATTCACCCCTCCACTTT. Its translation: CASSTGTENSPLHF.